One and the same sample provided the 23 T cell receptor beta chains below, sequenced in a study of blood T cell repertoires in COVID-19. Clones were sequenced by immunoSEQ multiplex PCR, and TCRdb holds only the in-frame ones, with some missing. Seen here are just over 350,000 clones, roughly nine tenths observed once, and the top ten hold 2.5% to 3%. Sequences were obtained from PBMCs or T cells enriched from blood (not recorded which). These receptor sequences come from a woman in her 30s who had recovered from COVID-19.

The gene calls are TRBV19 and TRBJ2-1, with TRBD2 matching over 11 bases. Germline V lookup: CDR1 LNHDA, CDR2 SQIVND (reference sequence). The trim removed 4 bases at V and 4 bases at J, leaving 9 bases unmatched. The CDR3 runs 17 residues. This chain's CDR3 is CASSSFSGTSGYNEQFF. DNA of the CDR3: TGTGCCAGTAGTAGCTTCTCCGGGACTAGCGGATACAATGAGCAGTTCTTC. The full variable domain, rest sourced from reference TRBV19 and TRBJ2-1, is DGGITQSPKYLFRKEGQNVTLSCEQNLNHDAMYWYRQDPGQGLRLIYYSQIVNDFQKGDIAEGYSVSREKKESFPLTVTSAQKNPTAFYLCASSSFSGTSGYNEQFFGPGTRLTVL.

V gene TRBV5-4 combines with J gene TRBJ2-7; 11 nucleotides agree with TRBD1. CDR1 is SGHNT and CDR2 is YYREEE in the germline V gene (reference sequence). This CDR3 comprises 14 residues. With 3 bases clipped from V and 2 bases from J, the junction kept 1 base outside the gene matches. DNA for the CDR3: TGTGCCAGCAGCTGGGGACAGGGGGCCTACGAGCAGTACTTC. Protein: CASSWGQGAYEQYF.

The chain carries TRBV4-2 and TRBJ1-5; D call uncertain. This CDR3 is built from 14 residues. The V and J ends lost 2 bases and 0 bases respectively, with 5 bases between them. CDR1 is LGHNA, CDR2 YNFKEQ, per germline. In DNA, the CDR3 is TGTGCCAGCAGCCAAATCGGTAGCAATCAGCCCCAGCATTTT. Its protein product is CASSQIGSNQPQHF.

The rearrangement uses TRBV5-5 and TRBJ2-1, with 13 nucleotides matching TRBD2. The CDR3 runs to 17 residues. In germline, CDR1 is SGHKS, CDR2 YYEKEE (reference sequence). J gave up 8 bases and V 3 bases, and 11 bases lay outside the gene matches. The CDR3 here is CASSSNPTSGGAYEQFF. The CDR3, as DNA: TGTGCCAGCAGCTCTAACCCAACTAGCGGGGGGGCCTATGAGCAGTTCTTC.

The J gene is TRBJ2-2, the V gene TRBV27; D perhaps matches TRBD1 (6 bases). V lost 9 bases to trimming and J lost 5 bases, with 16 bases between them. The CDR3 runs to 14 residues. CDR1 is MNHEY and CDR2 is SMNVEV in the germline V gene (reference sequence). CDR3 bases: TGTGCCAGTCAACCAGGGGTTGGGACCGGGGAGCTGTTTTTT. Its protein is CASQPGVGTGELFF.

This rearrangement joins TRBV11-2 to TRBJ2-5, with D possibly being TRBD2 (5 bases). The CDR3 covers 15 residues. V was clipped by 4 bases and J by 7 bases, with 19 bases between them. Germline values: CDR1 SGHAT, CDR2 FQNNGV. CDR3 in DNA: TGTGCCAGCAGCTCCGTACCGGGATCCCGTTGGACCCAGTACTTC. It yields the protein CASSSVPGSRWTQYF.

The chain has TRBV5-8 and TRBJ2-5; D might be TRBD2 (6 bases). Deletions cut 4 bases from V and 4 bases from J, with 14 bases between. CDR1 SGHTS and CDR2 YDEGEE come from the germline V gene. This CDR3 spans 14 amino acids. CDR3: CASSMGLRGETQYF. As DNA, the CDR3 is TGTGCCAGCAGCATGGGACTCCGCGGAGAGACCCAGTACTTC.

This chain joins TRBV4-2 and TRBJ2-1, with 9 bases that match TRBD2. This CDR3 has 17 amino acids. V trimming: 0 bases; J trimming: 0 bases; junction bases outside the gene matches: 3. CDR1 and CDR2 (germline): LGHNA, YNFKEQ. CDR3 nucleotides: TGTGCCAGCAGCCAAGATAGCGGGGGCAGCTCCTACAATGAGCAGTTCTTC. Protein product: CASSQDSGGSSYNEQFF.

As regards this clone: The same CDR3 can be traced to other DNA sequences in this sample. This chain uses TRBV7-6 with TRBJ2-7; 9 bases are a match to TRBD1. The CDR3 totals 15 residues. With 3 bases clipped from V and 1 base from J, the junction kept 4 bases outside the gene matches. Germline CDR1 reads SGHVS; CDR2 reads FNYEAQ. DNA for the CDR3: TGTGCCAGCAGCTTGGGACAGGGCCCATCCTACGAGCAGTACTTC. Its protein is CASSLGQGPSYEQYF.

The chain employs TRBV5-1 and TRBJ2-1, with TRBD2 as a possible D gene (5 bases). Germline V gene sequence: CDR1 SGHRS, CDR2 YFSETQ. CDR3 length equals 16 residues. With 0 bases removed from V and 0 bases from J, the gap between germline ends came to 10 bases. The CDR3 reads CASSLGTAPSYNEQFF. CDR3 in DNA: TGCGCCAGCAGCTTGGGGACTGCCCCCTCCTACAATGAGCAGTTCTTC.

The V gene is TRBV5-6, the J gene TRBJ1-2; D uncertain. V was cut by 1 base and J by 8 bases, with 12 bases left in between. Per germline, CDR1 SGHDT and CDR2 YYEEEE. The CDR3 is made up of 13 amino acids. CDR3 loop: CASSLRGEVGYTF. As DNA, the CDR3 is TGTGCCAGCAGCTTGCGTGGGGAGGTCGGCTACACCTTC.

The chain uses TRBV2 and TRBJ1-1; a weak D match, TRBD1 (6 bases). CDR3 length: 14 residues. V dropped 6 bases and J dropped 7 bases, with 18 bases sitting between them. Germline CDR1 SNHLY, CDR2 FYNNEI. The CDR3 sequence is CASRGHYRDGEAFF. DNA of the CDR3: TGTGCCAGCAGGGGTCATTACAGGGATGGTGAAGCTTTCTTT.

The J gene is TRBJ1-1, the V gene TRBV27, with 10 bases lining up with TRBD1. J lost 2 bases, V lost 2 bases, and 8 bases had no gene match. The germline CDR1 and CDR2 sequences are MNHEY and SMNVEV (reference sequence). The CDR3 is 17 residues long. The chain's CDR3 is CASSLLTGGLTNTEAFF. CDR3 bases: TGTGCCAGCAGTTTACTGACAGGGGGCCTTACTAACACTGAAGCTTTCTTT.

J is TRBJ1-5 and V is TRBV27; D remains unclear. Between the trimmed V and J ends, which lost 8 bases and 0 bases, there was a span of 14 bases. The CDR3 has 15 residues. Germline-derived CDR1 and CDR2 are MNHEY and SMNVEV (reference sequence). DNA of the CDR3: TGTGCCAGCTCCTGGACGGGATATAGCAATCAGCCCCAGCATTTT. Translation: CASSWTGYSNQPQHF.

V and J are TRBV12-3 or TRBV12-4 and TRBJ1-1; D is uncertain. Between the trimmed V and J ends, which lost 3 bases and 4 bases, there was a span of 9 bases. This CDR3 spans 13 amino acids. CDR3 nucleotides: TGTGCCAGCAGTTTGCTATATAGCACTGAAGCTTTCTTT. The encoded protein is CASSLLYSTEAFF.

This clone occurred a few times. The chain uses TRBV27 and TRBJ1-5; D call uncertain. Germline V gives CDR1 MNHEY, CDR2 SMNVEV (reference sequence). The V end was cut by 3 bases, the J end by 9 bases, with 12 bases between. The CDR3 consists of 13 residues. CDR3 sequence reads: CASSFSYRGPQHF. CDR3 bases: TGTGCCAGCAGTTTCTCCTACCGGGGGCCCCAGCATTTT.

In this sample, this clone turned up a few times. This chain links TRBV29-1 with TRBJ1-2; 8 bases are a match to TRBD1. The CDR3 totals 15 residues. Germline V gene lookup returns CDR1 SQVTM and CDR2 ANQGSEA. Trimming removed 3 bases from V and 3 bases from J; junction bases left unmatched: 9. The CDR3 sequence: CSVDDGQGGDYGYTF. The CDR3 nucleotides read TGCAGCGTTGATGATGGACAGGGAGGGGACTATGGCTACACCTTC.

This clone appeared a few times. The chain recombines TRBV29-1 with TRBJ2-7; 9 nucleotides align to TRBD1. Germline values: CDR1 SQVTM, CDR2 ANQGSEA. This CDR3 is 13 amino acids long. Losses at the gene ends were 5 bases for V and 5 bases for J; bases not matched to a gene: 7. This chain's CDR3 is CSVKQGAVDEQYF. CDR3 in DNA: TGCAGCGTTAAACAGGGGGCAGTGGACGAGCAGTACTTC.

The V and J genes are TRBV11-2 and TRBJ1-2; tentatively, D is TRBD1 (6 bases). V lost 4 bases and J lost 2, with 20 bases in between. Germline CDR1 SGHAT, CDR2 FQNNGV. This CDR3 is built from 17 residues. In nucleotides, the CDR3 is TGTGCCAGCAGCTCAAAGCGCCGGGACATGACGAACTATGGCTACACCTTC. Translating it yields CASSSKRRDMTNYGYTF.

The chain employs TRBV28 and TRBJ1-4, with D possibly matching TRBD1 (5 bases). The CDR3 sequence is 12 residues long. Trimming took 9 bases from V and 6 from J, leaving 11 bases between them. Germline CDR1 MDHEN, CDR2 SYDVKM. In DNA form, the CDR3 reads TGTGCCAGTTGGGCGGGGGATGAAAAACTGTTTTTT. Amino acids: CASWAGDEKLFF. Variable domain in full (rest from reference TRBV28 and TRBJ1-4): DVKVTQSSRYLVKRTGEKVFLECVQDMDHENMFWYRQDPGLGLRLIYFSYDVKMKEKGDIPEGYSVSREKKERFSLILESASTNQTSMYLCASWAGDEKLFFGSGTQLSVL.

This clone was seen more than once but under ten times. The chain joins TRBV9 to TRBJ2-1, with TRBD1 identical over 9 bases. This CDR3 spans 17 amino acids. Germline-derived CDR1 and CDR2 are SGDLS and YYNGEE. The V gene end was trimmed by 1 base and the J gene end by 8 bases; junction bases not matched to a gene: 13. Here the CDR3 reads CASSVYFGQGSRDEQFF. The CDR3 nucleotides read TGTGCCAGCAGCGTATATTTCGGACAGGGGAGTAGGGATGAGCAGTTCTTC.

This clone came up a few times. CDR3 DNA sequence: TGTGCCAGTAGTATGGGACAGGGAGGTACTCAGCCCCAGCATTTT. Translating gives CASSMGQGGTQPQHF. The chain employs TRBV19 and TRBJ1-5, with 9 bases aligning to TRBD1. CDR3 length equals 15 residues. CDR1 is LNHDA, CDR2 SQIVND, per germline (reference sequence). J was trimmed by 6 bases and V by 3 bases; bases with no gene match: 6.

The chain joins TRBV28 to TRBJ2-7; 9 nucleotides line up with TRBD2. The CDR3 is 15 amino acids. Germline CDR1 is MDHEN and CDR2 is SYDVKM. Trimming removed 7 bases from V and 3 bases from J; junction bases left unmatched: 10. The CDR3 DNA reads as TGTGCCAGCATCCCCCATGGGACTAGCAGCTACGAGCAGTACTTC. Translated, it gives CASIPHGTSSYEQYF.